This paragraph reports one T cell receptor (beta chain). This CDR3 spans 13 amino acids. Germline-derived CDR1 and CDR2 are SGHKS and YYEKEE (reference sequence). Deletions cut 3 bases from V and 0 bases from J, with 6 bases between. This specimen comes from a study of blood T cell repertoires in COVID-19. In the study overall: Material from acute and convalescent COVID-19 was sourced from the United States, Italy and Spain.

Method: immunoSEQ multiplex PCR; TCRdb's copy keeps in-frame clones and lacks some. The sample carries tens of thousands of clones, roughly 87% recorded once. This receptor was taken from a male donor with acute or convalescent COVID-19. The specimen was peripheral blood. The V call is TRBV5-5, the J call TRBJ2-5; D gene uncertain. CDR3 loop: CASSSYDQETQYF. DNA of the CDR3: TGTGCCAGCAGCTCTTATGACCAAGAGACCCAGTACTTC.